The 25 T cell receptor beta chains below were found in one sample sequenced in a study of shared clonotypes between healthy human individuals. CD8 cells classed as naive were CD45RO-negative and positively selected for CCR7, excluding terminally differentiated effector memory CD45RA+ cells. The assay was immunoSEQ multiplex PCR, and TCRdb's table has in-frame clones only and misses some. Of 550,000 to 650,000 clones listed, roughly 96% are singletons. Sequencing input: naive CD8+ T cells sorted from blood. The receptor source for this set is a woman under 40 in good health.

This clone was seen once. For the CDR3, the DNA is TGCGCCAGCAGCTTGGGAACTTTGAACACTGAAGCTTTCTTT. Translating gives CASSLGTLNTEAFF. V is TRBV5-1 and J is TRBJ1-1; unclear D gene. The CDR3 runs to 14 residues. Trimming took 0 bases from V and 0 from J, leaving 6 bases between them. Germline V gene sequence: CDR1 SGHRS, CDR2 YFSETQ.

The gene calls are TRBV29-1 and TRBJ2-7; D assignment may be TRBD1 or TRBD2 (7 bases each). The CDR3 contains 13 residues. Germline-derived CDR1 and CDR2 are SQVTM and ANQGSEA. The ends were cut back, 7 bases at V and 5 bases at J, with 18 bases in the middle. This CDR3 reads CSAGTGAGDEQYF. Here the CDR3 DNA reads TGCAGCGCCGGAACAGGGGCGGGGGACGAGCAGTACTTC.

The V call is TRBV5-1, the J call TRBJ2-7, with a tentative D call TRBD1 (6 bases). The ends were cut back, 3 bases at V and 7 bases at J, with 11 bases in the middle. CDR3 size: 12 residues. In germline, CDR1 is SGHRS, CDR2 YFSETQ. The CDR3 DNA follows: TGCGCCAGCAGCTACAGGGACGGTGAGCAGTACTTC. It encodes CASSYRDGEQYF.

The chain combines TRBV4-1 with TRBJ2-1; D unclear. The CDR3 sequence is 15 residues long. Germline V gene lookup returns CDR1 MGHRA and CDR2 YSYEKL. V was clipped by 5 bases and J by 6 bases, with 17 bases between them. The CDR3 region is CASSILLGPVNEQFF. DNA for the CDR3: TGCGCCAGCAGCATCCTCTTAGGTCCGGTCAATGAGCAGTTCTTC.

The chain carries TRBV30 and TRBJ1-2; 8 bases line up with TRBD1. Trimming took 4 bases from V and 0 from J; bases not matched to a gene: 7. CDR1 is GTSNPN and CDR2 is SVGIG in the germline V gene (reference sequence). This CDR3 has 15 amino acids. CDR3 loop: CAWNPGQETNYGYTF. CDR3 sequence (DNA): TGTGCCTGGAACCCGGGACAGGAAACTAACTATGGCTACACCTTC.

The chain employs TRBV4-1 and TRBJ2-5; D gene ambiguous. Judging by the DNA end, TRBJ2-7 fits better; the J call may be wrong. The CDR3 is made up of 13 amino acids. Germline V gene lookup returns CDR1 MGHRA and CDR2 YSYEKL. In DNA, the CDR3 is TGCGCCAGCAGCCAAGGGCTGATCTACGAGCAGTACTTC. It specifies CASSQGLIYEQYF.

The chain is built from TRBV7-7 and TRBJ2-5, with D possibly matching TRBD1 (6 bases). V was pared by 0 bases and J by 5 bases, with 13 bases between. CDR1 is SSHAT, CDR2 FNYEAQ, per germline (reference sequence). This CDR3 has 15 residues. CDR3 loop: CASSLALGGLETQYF. The CDR3 DNA reads as TGTGCCAGCAGCTTAGCGCTTGGGGGCTTGGAGACCCAGTACTTC. Together with reference TRBV7-7 and TRBJ2-5, the CDR3 gives the full variable domain: GAGVSQSPRYKVTKRGQDVTLRCDPISSHATLYWYQQALGQGPEFLTYFNYEAQPDKSGLPSDRFSAERPEGSISTLTIQRTEQRDSAMYRCASSLALGGLETQYFGPGTRLLVL.

The chain links TRBV28 to TRBJ2-1; TRBD1 matches 11 bases. The CDR3 spans 17 residues. Germline assignment: CDR1 MDHEN and CDR2 SYDVKM. The V gene end was trimmed by 1 base and the J gene end by 9 bases; junction bases not matched to a gene: 11. CDR3 sequence (DNA): TGTGCCAGCAGTTTATATCGTGCGGGACAGGGGGTTTTTGAGCAGTTCTTC. This encodes CASSLYRAGQGVFEQFF. The full variable domain, completed using reference TRBV28 and TRBJ2-1, is DVKVTQSSRYLVKRTGEKVFLECVQDMDHENMFWYRQDPGLGLRLIYFSYDVKMKEKGDIPEGYSVSREKKERFSLILESASTNQTSMYLCASSLYRAGQGVFEQFFGPGTRLTVL.

The gene calls are TRBV6-5 and TRBJ1-1; possibly TRBD1 for D (5 bases). Between the trimmed V and J ends, which lost 7 bases and 10 bases, there was a span of 16 bases. The germline CDR1 and CDR2 sequences are MNHEY and SVGAGI. The CDR3 spans 12 residues. CDR3 sequence: CASKGDERAAFF. Here the CDR3 DNA reads TGTGCCAGCAAAGGGGACGAGAGGGCAGCTTTCTTT.

This rearrangement joins TRBV4-1 to TRBJ2-1; TRBD2 aligns across 11 bases. The CDR3 has 15 residues. Germline V gives CDR1 MGHRA, CDR2 YSYEKL. With 2 bases clipped from V and 4 bases from J, the junction kept 1 base outside the gene matches. This CDR3 is CASSQLAGGYNEQFF. The CDR3 coding sequence is TGCGCCAGCAGCCAACTAGCGGGAGGTTACAATGAGCAGTTCTTC.

In DNA, the CDR3 is TGTGCAGTATTAGGGGCGACTTCTGGAAACACCATATATTTT. It encodes CAVLGATSGNTIYF. V is TRBV7-6 and J is TRBJ1-3; tentatively, D is TRBD1 (5 bases). Germline CDR1 SGHVS, CDR2 FNYEAQ. This CDR3 comprises 14 residues. Complete variable domain (other parts from reference TRBV7-6 and TRBJ1-3): GAGVSQSPRYKVTKRGQDVALRCDPISGHVSLYWYRQALGQGPEFLTYFNYEAQQDKSGLPNDRFSAERPEGSISTLTIQRTEQRDSAMYRCAVLGATSGNTIYFGEGSWLTVV.

Note on this clone: Different DNA sequences within this sample yield the same CDR3. V and J are TRBV7-9 and TRBJ2-3, with D unclear. The CDR3 runs to 11 residues. Trimming shortened V by 5 bases and J by 6 bases, and 6 bases separated the two germline ends. Germline-derived CDR1 and CDR2 are SEHNR and FQNEAQ (reference sequence). CDR3 amino acids: CASSPQDTQYF. Here the CDR3 DNA reads TGTGCCAGCAGCCCCCAGGATACGCAGTATTTT.

This rearrangement joins TRBV4-2 to TRBJ1-1, with TRBD1 as a possible D gene (5 bases). Germline lookup yields CDR1 LGHNA and CDR2 YNFKEQ. Trimming left V 0 bases short and J 6 bases short, with 14 bases between. CDR3 size: 15 residues. CDR3 sequence (DNA): TGTGCCAGCAGCCAAGATCCGGGGGGACTCGCTGAAGCTTTCTTT. Protein: CASSQDPGGLAEAFF.

The gene calls are TRBV6-6 and TRBJ2-4, with 7 bases identical to TRBD1. V lost 6 bases and J lost 8; bases outside the gene matches: 4. This CDR3 region has 12 residues. CDR1 MNHNY and CDR2 SVGAGI come from the germline V gene (reference sequence). Here the CDR3 reads CASSDRVDIQYF. CDR3 in DNA: TGTGCCAGCAGCGACAGGGTAGACATTCAGTACTTC.

The rearrangement links TRBV15 to TRBJ1-2; D is unresolved. CDR3 length equals 13 residues. Germline CDR1 and CDR2: LNHNV and YYDKDF (reference sequence). The V end was cut by 1 base, the J end by 6 bases, with 9 bases between. CDR3 sequence reads: CATSRVARDGYTF. CDR3 sequence (DNA): TGTGCCACCAGCAGAGTGGCAAGGGATGGCTACACCTTC.

V gene TRBV2 combines with J gene TRBJ2-7; TRBD1 agrees at 11 bases. V dropped 6 bases and J dropped 5; count of bases not matched to a gene: 3. The CDR3 runs 13 residues. Germline CDR1 and CDR2: SNHLY and FYNNEI. The CDR3 bases are TGTGCCAGCAGACAGGACAGGGGGCACGAGCAGTACTTC. It is translated as CASRQDRGHEQYF.

The CDR3 sequence is CATSREDYSGETQYF. The CDR3 nucleotides are TGTGCCACCAGCAGGGAGGACTATTCGGGGGAGACCCAGTACTTC. The chain couples TRBV15 to TRBJ2-5; a possible D gene is TRBD2 (6 bases). This CDR3 has 15 residues. Trimming shortened V by 3 bases and J by 5 bases, and 16 bases separated the two germline ends. Per germline, CDR1 LNHNV and CDR2 YYDKDF (reference sequence).

The chain links TRBV6-5 to TRBJ2-2; no reliable D call. Trimming pared 6 bases from V and 1 base from J, leaving 12 bases between. Germline V lookup: CDR1 MNHEY, CDR2 SVGAGI. The CDR3 sequence is 15 residues long. This CDR3 reads CASRPGMGNTGELFF. The DNA for the CDR3 is TGTGCCAGCAGACCAGGAATGGGGAACACCGGGGAGCTGTTTTTT.

V is TRBV28 and J is TRBJ2-5, with TRBD2 matching 10 bases. With 2 bases clipped from V and 5 bases from J, the junction kept 8 bases outside the gene matches. The CDR3 runs to 16 residues. Germline V CDR1 and CDR2: MDHEN, SYDVKM. The CDR3 region is CASSLAAGGLWETQYF. Here the CDR3 DNA reads TGTGCCAGCAGTTTAGCAGCGGGAGGGCTTTGGGAGACCCAGTACTTC.

The rearrangement joins TRBV19 to TRBJ2-7; no clear D. Germline CDR1 LNHDA, CDR2 SQIVND (reference sequence). The CDR3 contains 12 residues. V gave up 5 bases and J gave up 6 bases, with 11 bases separating them. For the CDR3, the DNA is TGTGCCAGTAGTCAAGGGTGGGGCGAGCAGTACTTC. Translation gives CASSQGWGEQYF.

This clone was found once. The rearrangement joins TRBV9 to TRBJ2-7; tentative D call: TRBD1 (5 bases). The CDR3 totals 14 residues. Deletions cut 2 bases from V and 2 bases from J, with 11 bases between. Germline V CDR1 and CDR2: SGDLS, YYNGEE. The CDR3 here is CASSVTDSTYEQYF. CDR3 in DNA: TGTGCCAGCAGCGTGACAGACTCGACCTACGAGCAGTACTTC.

The chain is built from TRBV27 and TRBJ1-1, with a possible D match to TRBD1 (6 bases). V was pared by 6 bases and J by 0 bases, with 11 bases between. CDR3 length: 14 amino acids. Germline CDR1 MNHEY, CDR2 SMNVEV (reference sequence). The CDR3 sequence: CASRAGAVNTEAFF. The CDR3 DNA is TGTGCCAGCAGAGCAGGGGCTGTGAACACTGAAGCTTTCTTT.

The J gene is TRBJ2-2, the V gene TRBV27; possibly TRBD2 for D (5 bases). Trimming shortened V by 2 bases and J by 4 bases, and 5 bases separated the two germline ends. From germline, CDR1 is MNHEY and CDR2 SMNVEV (reference sequence). The CDR3 runs to 13 residues. The CDR3 nucleotides are TGTGCCAGCAGTTTAACTAGCACCGGGGAGCTGTTTTTT. It codes for CASSLTSTGELFF.

The V gene is TRBV2, the J gene TRBJ2-3; the match to TRBD2 covers 7 bases. The CDR3 covers 11 residues. The ends lost 4 bases at V and 13 bases at J; junction bases unmatched: 5. Germline CDR1 reads SNHLY; CDR2 reads FYNNEI. CDR3 loop: CASSGGREEYF. The CDR3 nucleotides read TGTGCCAGCAGTGGGGGGAGGGAGGAGTATTTT.

In this sample, this clone turned up once. The chain recombines TRBV11-2 with TRBJ1-2; 8 bases are a match to TRBD1. This CDR3 region has 15 residues. J gave up 4 bases and V 5 bases, and 9 bases lay outside the gene matches. Germline CDR1 SGHAT, CDR2 FQNNGV. CDR3 sequence (DNA): TGTGCCAGCAGCGTGTTACAGGGGGTCGGCTATGGCTACACCTTC. This codes for CASSVLQGVGYGYTF.